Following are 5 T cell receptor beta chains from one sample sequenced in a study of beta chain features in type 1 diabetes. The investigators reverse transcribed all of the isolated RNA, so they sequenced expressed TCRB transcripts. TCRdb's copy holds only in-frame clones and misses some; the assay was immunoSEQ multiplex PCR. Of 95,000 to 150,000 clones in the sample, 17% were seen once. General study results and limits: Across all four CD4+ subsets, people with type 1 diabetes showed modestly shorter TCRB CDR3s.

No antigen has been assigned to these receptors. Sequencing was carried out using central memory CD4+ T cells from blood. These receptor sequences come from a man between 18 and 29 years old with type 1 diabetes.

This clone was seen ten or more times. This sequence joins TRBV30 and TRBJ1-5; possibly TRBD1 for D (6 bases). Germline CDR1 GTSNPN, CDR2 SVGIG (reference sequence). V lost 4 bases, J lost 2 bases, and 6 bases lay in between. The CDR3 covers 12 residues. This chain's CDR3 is CAWTGGNQPQHF. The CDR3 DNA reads TGTGCCTGGACAGGGGGCAATCAGCCCCAGCATTTT. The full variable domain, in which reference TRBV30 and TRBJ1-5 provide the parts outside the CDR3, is SQTIHQWPATLVQPVGSPLSLECTVEGTSNPNLYWYRQAAGRGLQLLFYSVGIGQISSEVPQNLSASRPQDRQFILSSKKLLLSDSGFYLCAWTGGNQPQHFGDGTRLSIL.

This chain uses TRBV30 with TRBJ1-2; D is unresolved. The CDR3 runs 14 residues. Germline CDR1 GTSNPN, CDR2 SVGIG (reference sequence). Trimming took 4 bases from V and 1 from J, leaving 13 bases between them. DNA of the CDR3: TGTGCCTGGACCCTTATGACACGTAACTATGGCTACACCTTC. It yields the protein CAWTLMTRNYGYTF.

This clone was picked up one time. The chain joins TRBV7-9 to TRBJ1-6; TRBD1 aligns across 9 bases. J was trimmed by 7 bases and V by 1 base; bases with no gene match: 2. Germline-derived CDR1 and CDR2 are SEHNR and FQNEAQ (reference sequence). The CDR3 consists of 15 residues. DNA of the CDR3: TGTGCCAGCAGCTTAGAGACAGGGGGGAATTCACCCCTCCACTTT. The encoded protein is CASSLETGGNSPLHF.

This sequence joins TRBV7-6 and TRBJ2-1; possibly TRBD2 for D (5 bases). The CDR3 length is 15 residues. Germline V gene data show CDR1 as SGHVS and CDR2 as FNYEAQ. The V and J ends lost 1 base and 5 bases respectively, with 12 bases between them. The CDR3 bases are TGTGCCAGCAGCTTAGAGAGCGGAGGAAACAATGAGCAGTTCTTC. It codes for CASSLESGGNNEQFF.

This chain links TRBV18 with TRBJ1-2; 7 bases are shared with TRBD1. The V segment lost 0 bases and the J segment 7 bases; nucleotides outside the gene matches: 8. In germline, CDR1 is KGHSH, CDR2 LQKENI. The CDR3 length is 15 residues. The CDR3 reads CASSPPIVQGSGYTF. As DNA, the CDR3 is TGTGCCAGCTCACCACCGATCGTACAGGGGAGTGGCTACACCTTC.